This T cell receptor beta chain was found in a study of radiotherapy plus CTLA-4 blockade in lung cancer. Across the whole study: For about 18% of patients, objective responses occurred, and around 34% had disease control.

Germline V gene lookup returns CDR1 LNHDA and CDR2 SQIVND (reference sequence). The V segment lost 5 bases and the J segment 4 bases; nucleotides outside the gene matches: 4. The CDR3 extends over 13 amino acids. Method: immunoSEQ multiplex PCR; TCRdb's copy keeps in-frame clones and lacks some. The sample has about 70,000 clones, roughly four fifths seen once. The J gene is TRBJ1-2, the V gene TRBV19; TRBD1 aligns across 7 bases. Sample: peripheral blood, taken from a patient treated with radiotherapy plus ipilimumab. The origin of this receptor is a human donor with non-small cell lung cancer whose response to radiotherapy plus ipilimumab could not be evaluated. Some clones in this sample may be carry-over from other donors' samples. The CDR3 loop reads CASSDRTGYGYTF. CDR3 nucleotide sequence: TGTGCCAGTAGTGACAGGACAGGCTATGGCTACACCTTC.